The 18 T cell receptor beta chains below come from one sample, sequenced in a study of shared clonotypes between healthy human individuals. TCRdb's copy holds only in-frame clones and misses some; the assay was immunoSEQ multiplex PCR. The sample yields roughly 500,000 clones, around 79% seen once. Sequencing was carried out using PBMCs. These receptors were taken from a woman aged 40 to 55 in good health. Some clones in this sample may be carry-over from other donors' samples.

The J gene is TRBJ2-3, the V gene TRBV15; the D gene is possibly TRBD1 (5 bases). Germline CDR1 is LNHNV and CDR2 is YYDKDF (reference sequence). The length of the CDR3 is 15 residues. V lost 0 bases and J 1 base, leaving 8 bases between the germline ends. CDR3 residues: CATSRDRQRTDTQYF. In nucleotides, the CDR3 is TGTGCCACCAGCAGAGATCGACAGCGCACAGATACGCAGTATTTT. The full variable domain, its missing parts supplied by reference TRBV15 and TRBJ2-3, is DAMVIQNPRYQVTQFGKPVTLSCSQTLNHNVMYWYQQKSSQAPKLLFHYYDKDFNNEADTPDNFQSRRPNTSFCFLDIRSPGLGDTAMYLCATSRDRQRTDTQYFGPGTRLTVL.

V usage is TRBV19 and J usage is TRBJ2-3; D perhaps matches TRBD2 (5 bases). The CDR3 is made up of 15 amino acids. V lost 3 bases and J lost 0, with 10 bases in between. Germline CDR1 and CDR2: LNHDA and SQIVND (reference sequence). In DNA form, the CDR3 reads TGTGCCAGTAGTATGAGGGCCGGTAGCACAGATACGCAGTATTTT. This encodes CASSMRAGSTDTQYF.

This clone was detected a few times. The chain recombines TRBV29-1 with TRBJ2-3; D unresolved. Germline V gene lookup returns CDR1 SQVTM and CDR2 ANQGSEA. V was shortened by 2 bases and J by 4 bases, with 10 bases between the two germline ends. The CDR3 consists of 13 residues. The CDR3 nucleotides are TGCAGCGTTGAATTAGAAGGCCCAGATACGCAGTATTTT. Protein: CSVELEGPDTQYF.

The genes are TRBV7-5 and TRBJ1-1; the table's D call TRBD1 went unverified against the DNA. TRBV7-5 is flagged as a pseudogene. CDR3 length: 15 amino acids. CDR3 sequence: CARSEQGCMSTEAFF. The CDR3 nucleotides read TGTGCCAGAAGCGAGCAGGGGTGCATGAGCACTGAAGCTTTCTTT.

V usage is TRBV6-5 and J usage is TRBJ2-1; possibly TRBD1 for D (5 bases). With 7 bases removed from V and 2 bases from J, the gap between germline ends came to 9 bases. From germline, CDR1 is MNHEY and CDR2 SVGAGI. The CDR3 totals 13 residues. CDR3 residues: CASTPTAYNEQFF. The CDR3 DNA follows: TGTGCCAGCACCCCGACAGCCTACAATGAGCAGTTCTTC.

This sequence joins TRBV27 and TRBJ1-6; the match to TRBD1 covers 9 bases. Germline V lookup: CDR1 MNHEY, CDR2 SMNVEV (reference sequence). The CDR3 sequence is 14 residues long. V lost 4 bases, J lost 5 bases, and 0 bases stayed unmatched. The CDR3 DNA follows: TGTGCCAGCAGTTACAGGGGGCATAATTCACCCCTCCACTTT. It specifies CASSYRGHNSPLHF.

The J gene is TRBJ2-2, the V gene TRBV6-5; 7 positions match TRBD2. V dropped 0 bases and J dropped 9; count of bases not matched to a gene: 7. CDR3 length equals 15 residues. Germline V gene sequence: CDR1 MNHEY, CDR2 SVGAGI. The CDR3: CASSYSAGEGRELFF. The CDR3 DNA sequence: TGTGCCAGCAGTTACTCCGCGGGGGAGGGCCGGGAGCTGTTTTTT.

CDR3 amino acids: CASSSATGGPNYGYTF. Here the CDR3 DNA reads TGTGCCAGCAGCTCCGCGACAGGGGGCCCTAACTATGGCTACACCTTC. V is TRBV5-4 and J is TRBJ1-2; TRBD1 matches at 10 bases. The germline CDR1 and CDR2 sequences are SGHNT and YYREEE (reference sequence). The CDR3 length is 16 residues. With 3 bases clipped from V and 0 bases from J, the junction kept 5 bases outside the gene matches.

The chain joins TRBV6-1 to TRBJ2-5; 8 bases fit TRBD1. The J segment lost 5 bases and the V segment lost 7 bases, leaving 12 bases of the junction unmatched. The V gene's germline CDR1 is MNHNS and CDR2 SASEGT. This CDR3 has 15 residues. CDR3 protein: CASKVWDRPEETQYF. The CDR3 DNA reads TGTGCCAGCAAAGTTTGGGACAGGCCGGAGGAGACCCAGTACTTC.

The chain employs TRBV7-3 and TRBJ1-5; D unclear. V lost 5 bases and J 7 bases, leaving 12 bases between the germline ends. The CDR3 totals 13 residues. Germline CDR1 is SGHTA and CDR2 is FQGTGA. The CDR3 sequence: CASSLEPGQPQHF. For the CDR3, the DNA is TGTGCCAGCAGCCTGGAGCCGGGCCAGCCCCAGCATTTT.

This chain joins TRBV6-5 and TRBJ1-4, with D unresolved. CDR1 MNHEY and CDR2 SVGAGI come from the germline V gene. The CDR3 covers 11 residues. The V end lost 2 bases, the J end lost 10 bases, and 5 bases lay between the germline ends. The DNA for the CDR3 is TGTGCCAGCAGTTACGGCGGAAAACTGTTTTTT. Protein sequence: CASSYGGKLFF.

The chain links TRBV7-2 to TRBJ2-1; D is uncertain. Trimming took off 3 bases at V and 6 bases at J, with 6 bases between the two ends. This CDR3 contains 12 residues. The germline gives CDR1 SGHTA, CDR2 FQGNSA. The chain's CDR3 is CASSLARNEQFF. The CDR3 DNA reads as TGTGCCAGCAGCTTGGCGCGCAATGAGCAGTTCTTC.

V is TRBV4-1 and J is TRBJ2-7, with TRBD1 identical over 10 bases. The V and J ends lost 5 bases and 4 bases, in that order; junction bases with no gene match: 8. The CDR3 is made up of 15 amino acids. Per the germline V gene, CDR1 is MGHRA and CDR2 is YSYEKL. The CDR3 DNA reads as TGCGCCAGCAGCAGTCCGGGACAGGGGACGTACGAGCAGTACTTC. Amino acid sequence: CASSSPGQGTYEQYF.

As regards this clone: Other nucleotide sequences from this sample produce the same CDR3. The chain joins TRBV18 to TRBJ2-7; the match to TRBD1 covers 10 bases. J lost 2 bases, V lost 3 bases, and 1 base had no gene match. The germline gives CDR1 KGHSH, CDR2 LQKENI. This CDR3 comprises 14 residues. The CDR3 sequence: CASSPGTGAYEQYF. For the CDR3, the DNA is TGTGCCAGCTCACCCGGGACAGGGGCCTACGAGCAGTACTTC.

The chain joins TRBV28 to TRBJ1-5; D ambiguous. The CDR3 runs to 16 residues. Germline V gene sequence: CDR1 MDHEN, CDR2 SYDVKM. V gave up 8 bases and J gave up 0 bases, with 17 bases separating them. CDR3 sequence: CASHRADYYSNQPQHF. Written as DNA, the CDR3 is TGTGCCAGCCATCGTGCAGACTACTATAGCAATCAGCCCCAGCATTTT. The full variable domain, its missing parts supplied by reference TRBV28 and TRBJ1-5, is DVKVTQSSRYLVKRTGEKVFLECVQDMDHENMFWYRQDPGLGLRLIYFSYDVKMKEKGDIPEGYSVSREKKERFSLILESASTNQTSMYLCASHRADYYSNQPQHFGDGTRLSIL.

The CDR3 region is CASSLEWGSGGYTF. DNA of the CDR3: TGTGCCAGCAGTTTAGAATGGGGTAGTGGCGGCTACACCTTC. The chain couples TRBV27 to TRBJ1-2, with no clear D. V was cut by 2 bases and J by 8 bases, with 15 bases left in between. This CDR3 spans 14 amino acids. The V gene's germline CDR1 is MNHEY and CDR2 SMNVEV (reference sequence).

CDR3 bases: TGTGCCAGCAGTCCCCCGAGGTACGGTCGTTCCTACGAGCAGTACTTC. Translation gives CASSPPRYGRSYEQYF. The J gene is TRBJ2-7, the V gene TRBV28; D not resolved. V was shortened by 5 bases and J by 1 base, with 18 bases between the two germline ends. CDR1 is MDHEN and CDR2 is SYDVKM in the germline V gene. This CDR3 comprises 16 residues.

The CDR3 region is CASSPTHNEQFF. CDR3 in DNA: TGTGCCAGCAGCCCCACCCACAATGAGCAGTTCTTC. The rearrangement links TRBV11-2 to TRBJ2-1; D is undetermined. The V gene's germline CDR1 is SGHAT and CDR2 FQNNGV. Trimming removed 5 bases from V and 5 bases from J, with 7 bases in between. The CDR3 contains 12 residues.